The TCR beta chain described here comes from a study of blood T cell repertoires in COVID-19. Profiled with immunoSEQ multiplex PCR; TCRdb holds only in-frame clones, not every one. Of a few hundred thousand clones listed, approximately 85% are singletons. Germline CDR1 is SNHLY and CDR2 is FYNNEI. The V and J ends lost 2 bases and 1 base respectively, with 9 bases between them. The CDR3 has 15 amino acids. Sequencing used peripheral blood. This receptor was identified in a human donor in a cohort sampled during active COVID-19. J is TRBJ1-5 and V is TRBV2; D is unresolved. CDR3 protein: CASSERRVSNQPQHF. CDR3 nucleotide sequence: TGTGCCAGCAGTGAAAGACGGGTGAGCAATCAGCCCCAGCATTTT.